Below, one T cell receptor (beta chain) is given with its context. This sample stems from a study of blood T cell repertoires in COVID-19. About the study: Specimens from acute and convalescent COVID-19 originated in the United States, Italy and Spain. T cells, B-cell-depleted T cells, or PBMCs supplied cDNA or gDNA.

The CDR3 loop spans 15 amino acids. CDR1 and CDR2 from the germline V gene are SGDLS and YYNGEE. Trimming removed 0 bases from V and 6 bases from J, with 13 bases in between. Authors' processing steps: Estimates of nucleated cell counts were drawn from the amplification of reference gene primers. Profiling relied on immunoSEQ multiplex PCR, and the TCRdb table lists in-frame clones only, not all of them. The DNA gave D and trimming, while V, J and clone size come from that table. The sample includes about 190,000 clones, nearly 90% of them seen just once. V and J are TRBV9 and TRBJ2-1; D is undetermined. Material: peripheral blood. The receptor's source is a man in his forties or fifties with acute or convalescent COVID-19. The CDR3 bases are TGTGCCAGCAGCGTAGAAGGAATCCCTAGCAATGAGCAGTTCTTC. Protein sequence: CASSVEGIPSNEQFF.